This T cell receptor beta chain was documented in a study of blood T cells in healthy people across ages. Whole-study results and caveats: Roughly linearly, TCR beta diversity per million T cells fell as age increased.

This clonotype has at least ten counts. Antigen unknown. Drawn from each donor were roughly 9.4 milliliters of peripheral blood. Alongside a J-beta primer mix, a sample-barcoded 5' primer served in a second PCR lasting about 7 to 12 cycles. Via MiXCR, TCRdb re-called the 5' RACE reads, giving one row per CDR3 protein. The data hold 1.5 million to 2 million distinct CDR3 sequences, with about 50% observed a single time. This TCR was sampled from a middle-aged woman in good health. The specimen was blood.

The CDR3 region is CASSLNYASGNEQFF. DNA for the CDR3: TGTGCCAGCAGCTTAAATTACGCTAGCGGCAATGAGCAGTTCTTC. The chain has TRBV7-2 and TRBJ2-1; TRBD2 aligns across 7 bases. The CDR3 length is 15 residues. The trim removed 2 bases at V and 6 bases at J, leaving 7 bases unmatched. Germline CDR1 is SGHTA and CDR2 is FQGNSA.